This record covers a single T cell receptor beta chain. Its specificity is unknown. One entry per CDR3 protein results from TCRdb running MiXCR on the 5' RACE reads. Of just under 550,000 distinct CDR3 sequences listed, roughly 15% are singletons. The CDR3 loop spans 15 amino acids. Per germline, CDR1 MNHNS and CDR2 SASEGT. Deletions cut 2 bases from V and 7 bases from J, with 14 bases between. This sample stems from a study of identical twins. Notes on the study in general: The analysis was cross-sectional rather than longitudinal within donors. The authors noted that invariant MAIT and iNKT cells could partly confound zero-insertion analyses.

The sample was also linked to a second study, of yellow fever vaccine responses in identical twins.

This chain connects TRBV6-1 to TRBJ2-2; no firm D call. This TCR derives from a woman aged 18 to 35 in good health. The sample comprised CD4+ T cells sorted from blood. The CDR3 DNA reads TGTGCCAGCAGTGAAACCGCGATCCGAGGCGGGGAGCTGTTTTTT. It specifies CASSETAIRGGELFF.